Listed here are 23 T cell receptor beta chains from one sample, sequenced in a study of blood T cell repertoires in COVID-19. The method was immunoSEQ multiplex PCR; TCRdb's version includes in-frame clones alone and lacks a portion of them. Counted here are a few hundred thousand clones, about 91% occurring once; the ten biggest clones make up around 1.3%. Material: PBMCs or T cells enriched from blood (not recorded which). Receptor source: a human donor in a cohort exposed to, infected with or recovered from COVID-19 (not recorded which). The donor label of this sample is uncertain.

The chain recombines TRBV11-2 with TRBJ2-3; D is unresolved. From germline, CDR1 is SGHAT and CDR2 FQNNGV. CDR3 length equals 13 residues. V was cut by 6 bases and J by 5 bases, with 12 bases left in between. CDR3: CASRWSLEDTQYF. CDR3 coding DNA: TGTGCCAGCAGGTGGAGCCTGGAAGATACGCAGTATTTT.

The chain carries TRBV6-1 and TRBJ2-2, with 7 bases that match TRBD2. This CDR3 is built from 15 residues. The trim removed 2 bases at V and 8 bases at J, leaving 8 bases unmatched. The germline V gene has CDR1 MNHNS and CDR2 SASEGT. CDR3 nucleotide sequence: TGTGCCAGCAGTGAAACAAGCGGGGACGCAGGGGAGCTGTTTTTT. Translation gives CASSETSGDAGELFF.

This clone was found once. The rearrangement joins TRBV19 to TRBJ2-3; 9 bases match TRBD1. Looked up from germline, CDR1 is LNHDA and CDR2 is SQIVND (reference sequence). The CDR3 sequence is 15 residues long. After removal of 6 bases from V and 1 base from J, the junction contained 5 bases not matched to a gene. The chain's CDR3 is CASSWTGAGTDTQYF. DNA for the CDR3: TGTGCCAGTAGCTGGACAGGGGCAGGCACAGATACGCAGTATTTT.

The chain combines TRBV7-3 with TRBJ2-3; D gene unclear. V gave up 4 bases and J gave up 5 bases, with 13 bases separating them. CDR1 is SGHTA, CDR2 FQGTGA, per germline. This CDR3 is 14 amino acids long. CDR3 residues: CASSSDWRGDTQYF. The CDR3 DNA sequence: TGTGCCAGCAGCTCAGACTGGCGTGGAGATACGCAGTATTTT.

The chain couples TRBV5-1 to TRBJ1-2; 9 bases align to TRBD1. The CDR3 is made up of 15 amino acids. Germline trimming cut 2 bases from V and 2 bases from J; bases unmatched to any gene: 4. CDR1 is SGHRS and CDR2 is YFSETQ in the germline V gene. Here the CDR3 reads CASSLGTGSNYGYTF. DNA for the CDR3: TGCGCCAGCAGCTTAGGGACAGGGTCCAACTATGGCTACACCTTC. The full variable domain, completed using reference TRBV5-1 and TRBJ1-2, is KAGVTQTPRYLIKTRGQQVTLSCSPISGHRSVSWYQQTPGQGLQFLFEYFSETQRNKGNFPGRFSGRQFSNSRSEMNVSTLELGDSALYLCASSLGTGSNYGYTFGSGTRLTVV.

The V and J genes are TRBV5-5 and TRBJ2-7; no definite D call. This CDR3 is built from 13 residues. V lost 2 bases to trimming and J lost 1 base, with 7 bases between them. Germline assignment: CDR1 SGHKS and CDR2 YYEKEE (reference sequence). Here the CDR3 reads CASSFQMSYEQYF. CDR3 DNA sequence: TGTGCCAGCAGCTTCCAGATGTCCTACGAGCAGTACTTC.

The chain recombines TRBV19 with TRBJ2-7; 10 bases are a match to TRBD1. The germline V gene has CDR1 LNHDA and CDR2 SQIVND (reference sequence). The V and J ends lost 4 bases and 6 bases, in that order; junction bases with no gene match: 6. The CDR3 spans 14 residues. CDR3 loop: CASSTLGQGGEQYF. The CDR3 nucleotides read TGTGCCAGTAGTACCCTCGGACAGGGGGGCGAGCAGTACTTC.

Comment on this clone: Other DNA sequences of this sample code for an identical CDR3. The V call is TRBV5-4, the J call TRBJ1-2; no reliable D call. This CDR3 contains 12 residues. Germline-derived CDR1 and CDR2 are SGHNT and YYREEE (reference sequence). The V end was cut by 0 bases, the J end by 8 bases, with 8 bases between. DNA of the CDR3: TGTGCCAGCAGCTTGGCGGGGTACGGCTACACCTTC. This encodes CASSLAGYGYTF.

The genes are TRBV24-1 and TRBJ2-1; 9 bases are a match to TRBD1. The V segment lost 7 bases and the J segment 1 base; nucleotides outside the gene matches: 1. This CDR3 spans 14 amino acids. In germline, CDR1 is KGHDR, CDR2 SFDVKD. CDR3 DNA: TGTGCCACCAGGGACAGGGGATCCTACAATGAGCAGTTCTTC. Residues: CATRDRGSYNEQFF.

The chain combines TRBV5-8 with TRBJ1-5; 12 bases are a match to TRBD1. CDR3 size: 14 residues. Per germline, CDR1 SGHTS and CDR2 YDEGEE. V dropped 4 bases and J dropped 6; count of bases not matched to a gene: 2. The CDR3 is CASSRDRGLQPQHF. The CDR3 nucleotides are TGTGCCAGCAGCCGGGACAGGGGGCTTCAGCCCCAGCATTTT.

This chain links TRBV11-2 with TRBJ1-5; D is perhaps TRBD1 (5 bases). CDR1 and CDR2 (germline): SGHAT, FQNNGV. The CDR3 is 14 amino acids. The V gene lost 4 bases and the J gene lost 7 bases, with 14 bases spanning the gap. The chain's CDR3 is CASSSTQGRQPQHF. CDR3 sequence (DNA): TGTGCCAGCAGCTCCACCCAGGGAAGGCAGCCCCAGCATTTT. Variable domain in full (rest from reference TRBV11-2 and TRBJ1-5): EAGVAQSPRYKIIEKRQSVAFWCNPISGHATLYWYQQILGQGPKLLIQFQNNGVVDDSQLPKDRFSAERLKGVDSTLKIQPAKLEDSAVYLCASSSTQGRQPQHFGDGTRLSIL.

The rearrangement links TRBV18 to TRBJ1-2, with D unresolved. CDR3 length: 16 residues. V lost 3 bases to trimming and J lost 0 bases, with 14 bases between them. The V gene's germline CDR1 is KGHSH and CDR2 LQKENI. The CDR3 sequence is CASSPEGRPSNYGYTF. The DNA of the CDR3 is TGTGCCAGCTCACCGGAGGGCAGGCCGTCTAACTATGGCTACACCTTC.

This chain joins TRBV18 and TRBJ2-6, with no clear D. The CDR3 sequence is 19 residues long. CDR1 and CDR2 from the germline V gene are KGHSH and LQKENI. V lost 6 bases, J lost 0 bases, and 21 bases lay in between. The CDR3 is CASSPRPPGVFSGANVLTF. CDR3 nucleotide sequence: TGTGCCAGCTCGCCAAGGCCCCCTGGAGTCTTCTCTGGGGCCAACGTCCTGACTTTC. Using reference TRBV18 and TRBJ2-6 for the parts outside the CDR3, the full variable domain is NAGVMQNPRHLVRRRGQEARLRCSPMKGHSHVYWYRQLPEEGLKFMVYLQKENIIDESGMPKERFSAEFPKEGPSILRIQQVVRGDSAAYFCASSPRPPGVFSGANVLTFGAGSRLTVL.

This clone has just a few counts. The rearrangement links TRBV30 to TRBJ2-7, with TRBD2 identical over 12 bases. Germline V gene sequence: CDR1 GTSNPN, CDR2 SVGIG (reference sequence). With 2 bases clipped from V and 1 base from J, the junction kept 3 bases outside the gene matches. The CDR3 has 15 amino acids. CDR3 bases: TGTGCCTGGAGTCCAGGACTAGCGGGGTCCTACGAGCAGTACTTC. Protein sequence: CAWSPGLAGSYEQYF.

The chain uses TRBV10-3 and TRBJ1-2; D is possibly TRBD1 (5 bases). Germline V gene data show CDR1 as ENHRY and CDR2 as SYGVKD. Trimming pared 2 bases from V and 2 bases from J, leaving 15 bases between. This CDR3 contains 16 residues. DNA of the CDR3: TGTGCCATCAGTGAGCCGGCGCAAAGGACAAACTATGGCTACACCTTC. The encoded protein is CAISEPAQRTNYGYTF.

The chain recombines TRBV7-9 with TRBJ1-1; D not resolved. CDR3 length: 15 residues. Germline V gene data show CDR1 as SEHNR and CDR2 as FQNEAQ (reference sequence). V shed 1 base and J shed 4 bases, with 13 bases lying between them. CDR3 amino acids: CASSLERVGSTEAFF. Here the CDR3 DNA reads TGTGCCAGCAGCTTAGAGCGGGTGGGTAGCACTGAAGCTTTCTTT.

The CDR3 protein is CASSSGQGGLNTEAFF. The CDR3, as DNA: TGTGCCAGCAGCTCCGGACAGGGGGGCCTGAACACTGAAGCTTTCTTT. The rearrangement joins TRBV11-2 to TRBJ1-1; TRBD1 matches at 10 bases. Per germline, CDR1 SGHAT and CDR2 FQNNGV. The CDR3 has 16 residues. V lost 4 bases, J lost 0 bases, and 5 bases stayed unmatched.

CDR3 amino acids: CASSQVMAGFTDTQYF. In DNA form, the CDR3 reads TGCGCCAGCAGCCAAGTCATGGCGGGTTTCACAGATACGCAGTATTTT. The rearrangement joins TRBV4-1 to TRBJ2-3, with D possibly matching TRBD2 (5 bases). This CDR3 is built from 16 residues. V was cut by 1 base and J by 2 bases, with 13 bases left in between. Germline V lookup: CDR1 MGHRA, CDR2 YSYEKL.

This clone was counted a single time. The CDR3 DNA reads TGTGCCAGCAGTCATCGGGACAGGGCGGAAGGCTACACCTTC. This codes for CASSHRDRAEGYTF. The chain carries TRBV7-9 and TRBJ1-2, with TRBD1 matching 9 bases. J lost 8 bases, V lost 6 bases, and 10 bases had no gene match. The germline CDR1 and CDR2 sequences are SEHNR and FQNEAQ (reference sequence). The CDR3 contains 14 residues.

The chain uses TRBV7-8 and TRBJ2-5, with TRBD1 matching over 7 bases. The CDR3 has 12 amino acids. Germline trimming cut 5 bases from V and 5 bases from J; bases unmatched to any gene: 2. The germline V gene encodes CDR1 SGHVS and CDR2 FQNEAQ. The CDR3: CASSQQGETQYF. The CDR3 DNA reads TGTGCCAGCAGCCAACAGGGGGAGACCCAGTACTTC.

V gene TRBV19 combines with J gene TRBJ1-5; TRBD1 is a possible D gene (5 bases). The germline V gene encodes CDR1 LNHDA and CDR2 SQIVND (reference sequence). Trimming took off 7 bases at V and 2 bases at J, with 6 bases between the two ends. The CDR3 contains 12 residues. CDR3 sequence reads: CASKTGNQPQHF. As DNA, the CDR3 is TGTGCCAGTAAGACAGGCAATCAGCCCCAGCATTTT.

This sequence joins TRBV4-1 and TRBJ2-7; D gene unclear. CDR3 length equals 15 residues. Germline lookup yields CDR1 MGHRA and CDR2 YSYEKL. The V and J ends lost 1 base and 1 base respectively, with 11 bases between them. CDR3 in amino acids: CASSQVSGVSYEQYF. The CDR3 region has the DNA TGCGCCAGCAGCCAAGTCTCTGGAGTTTCCTACGAGCAGTACTTC.

The chain recombines TRBV18 with TRBJ1-2, with TRBD1 as a possible D gene (6 bases). The germline CDR1 and CDR2 sequences are KGHSH and LQKENI. There are 14 residues in the CDR3. Trimming left V 0 bases short and J 5 bases short, with 10 bases between. CDR3 sequence reads: CASSPPYREYGYTF. CDR3 coding DNA: TGTGCCAGCTCACCACCGTACAGGGAATATGGCTACACCTTC.